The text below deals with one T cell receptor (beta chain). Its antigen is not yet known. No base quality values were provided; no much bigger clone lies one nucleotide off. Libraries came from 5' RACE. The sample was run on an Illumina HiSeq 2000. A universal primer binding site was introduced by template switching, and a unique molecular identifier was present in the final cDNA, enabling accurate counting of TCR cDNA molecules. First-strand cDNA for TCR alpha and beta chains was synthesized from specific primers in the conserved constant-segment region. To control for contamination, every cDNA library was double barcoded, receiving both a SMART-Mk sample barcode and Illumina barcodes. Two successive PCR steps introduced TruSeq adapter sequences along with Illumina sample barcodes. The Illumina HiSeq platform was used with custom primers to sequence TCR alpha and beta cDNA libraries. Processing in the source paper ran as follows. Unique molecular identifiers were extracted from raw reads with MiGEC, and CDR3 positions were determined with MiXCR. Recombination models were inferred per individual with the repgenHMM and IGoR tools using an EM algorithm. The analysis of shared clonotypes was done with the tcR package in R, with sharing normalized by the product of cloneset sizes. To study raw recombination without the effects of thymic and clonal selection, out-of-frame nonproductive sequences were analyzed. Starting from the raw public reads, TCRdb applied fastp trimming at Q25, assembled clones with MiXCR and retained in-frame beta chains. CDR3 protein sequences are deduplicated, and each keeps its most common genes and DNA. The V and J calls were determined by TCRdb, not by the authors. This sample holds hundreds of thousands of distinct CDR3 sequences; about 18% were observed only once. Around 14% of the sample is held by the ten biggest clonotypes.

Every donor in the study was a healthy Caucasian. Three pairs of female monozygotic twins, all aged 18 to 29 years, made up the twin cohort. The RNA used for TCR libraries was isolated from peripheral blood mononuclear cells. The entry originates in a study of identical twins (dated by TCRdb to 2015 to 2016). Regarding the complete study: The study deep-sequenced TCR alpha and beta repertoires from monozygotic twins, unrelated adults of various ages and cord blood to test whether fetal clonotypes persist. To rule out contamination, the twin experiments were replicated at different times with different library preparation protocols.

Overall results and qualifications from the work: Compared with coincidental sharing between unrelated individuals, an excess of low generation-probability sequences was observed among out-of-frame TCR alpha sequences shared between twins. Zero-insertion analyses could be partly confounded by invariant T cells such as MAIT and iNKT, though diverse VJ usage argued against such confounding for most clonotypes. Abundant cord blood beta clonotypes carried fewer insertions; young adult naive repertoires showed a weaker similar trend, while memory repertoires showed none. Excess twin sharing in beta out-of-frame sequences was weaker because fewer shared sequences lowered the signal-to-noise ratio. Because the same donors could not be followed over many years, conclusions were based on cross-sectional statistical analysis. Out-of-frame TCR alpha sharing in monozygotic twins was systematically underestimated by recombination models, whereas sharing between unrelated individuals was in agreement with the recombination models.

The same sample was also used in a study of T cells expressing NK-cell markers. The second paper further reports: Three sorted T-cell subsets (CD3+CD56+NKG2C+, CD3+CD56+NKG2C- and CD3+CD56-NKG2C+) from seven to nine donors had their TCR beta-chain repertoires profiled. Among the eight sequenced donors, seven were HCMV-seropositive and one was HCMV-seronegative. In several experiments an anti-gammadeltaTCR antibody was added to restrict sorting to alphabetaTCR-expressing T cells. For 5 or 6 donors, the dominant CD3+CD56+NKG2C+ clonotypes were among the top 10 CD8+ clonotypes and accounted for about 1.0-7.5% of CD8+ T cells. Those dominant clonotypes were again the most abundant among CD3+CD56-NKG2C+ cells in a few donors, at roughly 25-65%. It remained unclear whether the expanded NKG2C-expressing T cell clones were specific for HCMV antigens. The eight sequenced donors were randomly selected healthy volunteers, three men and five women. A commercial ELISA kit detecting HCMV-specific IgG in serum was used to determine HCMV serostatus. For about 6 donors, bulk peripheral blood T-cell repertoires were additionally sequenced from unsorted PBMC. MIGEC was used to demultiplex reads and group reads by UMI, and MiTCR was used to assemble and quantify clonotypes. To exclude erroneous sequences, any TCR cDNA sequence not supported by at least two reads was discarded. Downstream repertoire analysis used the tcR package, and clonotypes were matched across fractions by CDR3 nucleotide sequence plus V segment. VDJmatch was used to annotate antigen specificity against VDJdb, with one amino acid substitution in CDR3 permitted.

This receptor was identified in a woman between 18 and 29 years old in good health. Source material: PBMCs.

The DNA sequence reads TGCAGTGCCCGGGAGGGCGGAAAACTGTTTTTT. Its coded protein is CSAREGGKLFF. The V and J genes are TRBV20-1 and TRBJ1-4; no D gene is confidently identified. Inclusive of the bounding cysteine and phenylalanine, the CDR3 is 11 residues long. Only the CDR3 DNA stays, 33 bases, in frame from base 1. Sequences DFQATT (CDR1) and SNEGSKA (CDR2) are obtained from the germline V gene (reference sequence). Relative to germline, V is 6 bases shorter and J is 10 bases shorter, with 12 bases between their ends.